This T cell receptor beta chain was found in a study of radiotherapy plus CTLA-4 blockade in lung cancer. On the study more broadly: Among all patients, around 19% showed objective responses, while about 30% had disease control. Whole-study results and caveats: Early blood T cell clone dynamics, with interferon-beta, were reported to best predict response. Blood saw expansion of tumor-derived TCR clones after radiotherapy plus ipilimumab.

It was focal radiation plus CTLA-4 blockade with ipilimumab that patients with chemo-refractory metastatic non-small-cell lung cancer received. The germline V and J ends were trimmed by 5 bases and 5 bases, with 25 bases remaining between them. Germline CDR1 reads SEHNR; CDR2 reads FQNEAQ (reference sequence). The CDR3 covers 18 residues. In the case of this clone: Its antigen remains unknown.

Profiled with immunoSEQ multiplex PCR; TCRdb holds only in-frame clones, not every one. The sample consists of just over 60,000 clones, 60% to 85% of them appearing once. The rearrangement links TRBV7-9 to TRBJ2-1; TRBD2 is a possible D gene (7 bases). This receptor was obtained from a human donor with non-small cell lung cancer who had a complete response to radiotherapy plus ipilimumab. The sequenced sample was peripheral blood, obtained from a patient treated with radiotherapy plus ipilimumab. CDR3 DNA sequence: TGTGCCAGCAGCGATTTACTATTTGCGGGGGCCGGGAACAATGAGCAGTTCTTC. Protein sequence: CASSDLLFAGAGNNEQFF.